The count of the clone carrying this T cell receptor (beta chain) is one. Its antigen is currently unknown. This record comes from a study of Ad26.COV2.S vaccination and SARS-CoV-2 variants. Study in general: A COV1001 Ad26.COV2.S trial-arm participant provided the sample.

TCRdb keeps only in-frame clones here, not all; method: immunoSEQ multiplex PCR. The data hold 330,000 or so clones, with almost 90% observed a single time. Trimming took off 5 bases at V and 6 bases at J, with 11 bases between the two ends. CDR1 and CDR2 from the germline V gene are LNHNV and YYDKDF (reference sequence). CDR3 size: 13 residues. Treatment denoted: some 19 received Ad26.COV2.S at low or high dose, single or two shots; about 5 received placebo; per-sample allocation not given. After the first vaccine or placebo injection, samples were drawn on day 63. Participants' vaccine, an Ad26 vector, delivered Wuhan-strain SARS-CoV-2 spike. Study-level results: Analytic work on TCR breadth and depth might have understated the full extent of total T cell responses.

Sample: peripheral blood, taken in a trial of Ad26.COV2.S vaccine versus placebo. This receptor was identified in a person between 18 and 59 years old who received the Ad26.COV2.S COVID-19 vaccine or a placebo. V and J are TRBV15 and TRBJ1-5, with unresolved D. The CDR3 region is CATSAGVGQPQHF. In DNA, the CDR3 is TGTGCCACCAGCGCGGGTGTCGGTCAGCCCCAGCATTTT. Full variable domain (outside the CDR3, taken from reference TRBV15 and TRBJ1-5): DAMVIQNPRYQVTQFGKPVTLSCSQTLNHNVMYWYQQKSSQAPKLLFHYYDKDFNNEADTPDNFQSRRPNTSFCFLDIRSPGLGDTAMYLCATSAGVGQPQHFGDGTRLSIL.